A selection of T cell receptor beta chains follows, all from one sample in a study of T cell responses to AZD1222 COVID-19 vaccine. Assay used: immunoSEQ multiplex PCR; TCRdb lists only in-frame clones, some missing. The repertoire holds around 130,000 clones, with 93% as singletons. This sample comprised peripheral blood, obtained on day 0 of AZD1222 vaccination. These receptor sequences come from an adult in good health. The CDR3 runs from the conserved cysteine through the conserved F or W. Fields, in order: V gene, clone size, D gene, J gene, CDR3 protein, CDR3 DNA. A D gene is named only where the DNA matches it firmly. Not all rows give a size; the values are once, few, many and, for expanded clones, a class.

>TRBV5-1|once|.|TRBJ2-3
CASTGTLGTDTQYF
TGCGCCAGTACTGGGACCCTCGGCACAGATACGCAGTATTTT
>TRBV3-1/TRBV3-2|once|.|TRBJ1-3
CASSRRSWVFGSSGNTIYF
TGTGCCAGCAGCCGACGGTCATGGGTGTTTGGGTCATCCGGAAACACCATATATTTT
>TRBV7-2|.|.|TRBJ2-2
CATYTGELFF
TGTGCCACCTACACCGGGGAGCTGTTTTTT
>TRBV5-6|once|.|TRBJ1-4
CASSVSGLTNEKLFF
TGTGCCAGCAGCGTCTCGGGTTTGACTAATGAAAAACTGTTTTTT
>TRBV4-1|once|.|TRBJ2-1
CASSQAGGSYNEQFF
TGCGCCAGCAGCCAAGCGGGTGGGTCCTACAATGAGCAGTTCTTC
>TRBV7-2|.|TRBD2|TRBJ2-7
CASREGGLAGVNEQYF
TGTGCCAGCAGAGAAGGGGGACTAGCGGGAGTTAACGAGCAGTACTTC
>TRBV19|.|.|TRBJ1-1
CASIGPRGIWNTEAFF
TGTGCCAGTATCGGGCCGAGGGGCATATGGAACACTGAAGCTTTCTTT
>TRBV4-2|.|TRBD1|TRBJ2-2
CASSQEMDRAGELFF
TGTGCCAGCAGCCAAGAAATGGACAGGGCCGGGGAGCTGTTTTTT
>TRBV2|.|TRBD1|TRBJ1-5
CASSVNRGQNQPQHF
TGTGCCAGCAGCGTAAACAGGGGGCAGAATCAGCCCCAGCATTTT
>TRBV19|.|TRBD2|TRBJ2-1
CASSRGRADSSYNEQFF
TGTGCCAGTAGTAGGGGGAGGGCCGATAGCTCCTACAATGAGCAGTTCTTC
>TRBV30|.|TRBD1|TRBJ1-5
CAWSVGTGGARGQPQHF
TGTGCCTGGAGTGTCGGGACAGGGGGCGCACGAGGTCAGCCCCAGCATTTT
>TRBV7-2|.|.|TRBJ2-2
CASSPQSGVNTGELFF
TGTGCCAGCAGCCCCCAAAGCGGCGTGAACACCGGGGAGCTGTTTTTT
>TRBV28|.|.|TRBJ1-1
CASSLGGAGNTEAFF
TGTGCCAGCAGTTTAGGTGGGGCGGGGAACACTGAAGCTTTCTTT
>TRBV3-1/TRBV3-2|.|.|TRBJ2-5
CASSQDRRAGKTQYF
TGTGCCAGCAGCCAAGATCGCAGGGCGGGGAAGACCCAGTACTTC
>TRBV27|.|.|TRBJ2-7
CASSFTGSGLSEQYF
TGTGCCAGCAGTTTCACAGGGTCAGGCCTGTCCGAGCAGTACTTC
>TRBV7-9|.|.|TRBJ1-6
CASSSMGANSPLHF
TGTGCCAGCAGCTCAATGGGGGCCAATTCACCCCTCCACTTT
>TRBV11-2|.|TRBD1|TRBJ1-3
CASSSRGQSGNTIYF
TGTGCCAGCAGCTCCAGGGGGCAGTCTGGAAACACCATATATTTT
>TRBV7-2|.|TRBD2|TRBJ2-5
CASSITSGRAGETQYF
TGTGCCAGCAGCATAACTAGCGGGAGGGCCGGGGAGACCCAGTACTTC
>TRBV7-3|.|.|TRBJ2-1
CASSSTGPPYNEQFF
TGTGCCAGCAGCTCAACGGGACCTCCCTACAATGAGCAGTTCTTC
>TRBV6-4|.|.|TRBJ2-4
CASSDSGGIENIQYF
TGTGCCAGCAGTGACTCCGGGGGAATAGAAAACATTCAGTACTTC
>TRBV7-9|.|TRBD2|TRBJ2-3
CASSRASGTQYF
TGTGCCAGCAGCAGAGCTAGCGGTACGCAGTATTTT
>TRBV30|.|.|TRBJ1-1
CAWSSTRGTEAFF
TGTGCCTGGAGCTCCACCCGGGGGACTGAAGCTTTCTTT
>TRBV6-5|.|TRBD2|TRBJ2-5
CASRPSGSGETQYF
TGTGCCAGCAGACCTAGCGGGAGCGGTGAGACCCAGTACTTC
>TRBV6-5|.|.|TRBJ2-1
CASSYSGGAFNEQFF
TGTGCCAGCAGTTACTCGGGGGGCGCATTCAATGAGCAGTTCTTC
>TRBV7-9|few|.|TRBJ1-5
CASSRPGDQPQHF
TGTGCCAGCAGCCGCCCCGGGGATCAGCCCCAGCATTTT
>TRBV7-3|.|.|TRBJ1-1
CASSLNGHANTEAFF
TGTGCCAGCAGCTTAAATGGACACGCCAACACTGAAGCTTTCTTT
>TRBV28|.|.|TRBJ1-4
CASSSGGGTNEKLFF
TGTGCCAGCAGTTCAGGTGGGGGAACTAATGAAAAACTGTTTTTT
>TRBV4-2|.|.|TRBJ2-1
CASSPGQPAYNEQFF
TGTGCCAGCAGCCCCGGACAGCCAGCTTACAATGAGCAGTTCTTC
>TRBV29-1|.|.|TRBJ1-1
CSVVVQTNTEAFF
TGCAGCGTTGTTGTACAGACGAACACTGAAGCTTTCTTT
>TRBV7-9|.|.|TRBJ1-3
CASSDTNRNTIYF
TGTGCCAGCAGCGATACAAACCGAAACACCATATATTTT
>TRBV30|.|.|TRBJ1-5
CAWGGAGGSLGNQPQHF
TGTGCCTGGGGCGGGGCCGGGGGGTCCTTGGGCAATCAGCCCCAGCATTTT
>TRBV6-5|.|.|TRBJ2-7
CASSYSRGAVHEQYF
TGTGCCAGCAGTTACTCAAGAGGGGCCGTCCACGAGCAGTACTTC
>TRBV28|.|.|TRBJ2-1
CASTLGPLASYNEQFF
TGTGCCAGCACTCTGGGTCCCCTAGCGTCCTACAATGAGCAGTTCTTC